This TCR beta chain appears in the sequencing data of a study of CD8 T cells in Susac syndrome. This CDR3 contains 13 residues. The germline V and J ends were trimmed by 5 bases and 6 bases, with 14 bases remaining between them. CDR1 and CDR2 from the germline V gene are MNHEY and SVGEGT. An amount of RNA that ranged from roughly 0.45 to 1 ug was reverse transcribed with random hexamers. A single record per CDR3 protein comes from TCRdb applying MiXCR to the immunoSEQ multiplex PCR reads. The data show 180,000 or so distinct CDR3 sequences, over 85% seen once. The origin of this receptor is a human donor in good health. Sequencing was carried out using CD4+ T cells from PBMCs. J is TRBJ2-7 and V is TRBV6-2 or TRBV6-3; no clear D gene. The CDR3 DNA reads TGTGCCAGCAGTGCTACTCGGGTTGGCGAGCAGTACTTC. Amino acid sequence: CASSATRVGEQYF.